The 22 T cell receptor beta chains in this list originate from one sample, sequenced in a study of immune evolution from preneoplasia to lung adenocarcinoma. Assay used: immunoSEQ multiplex PCR; TCRdb lists only in-frame clones, some missing. The table shows more than 4,000 clones, with about 89% occurring only once. Sequencing was performed on FFPE minimally invasive lung adenocarcinoma tissue. These receptors were taken from a donor at least 70 years old with lung adenocarcinoma.

The rearrangement links TRBV28 to TRBJ2-1, with D possibly being TRBD1 (6 bases). CDR3 length equals 14 residues. Trimming left V 4 bases short and J 2 bases short, with 9 bases between. Germline CDR1 is MDHEN and CDR2 is SYDVKM. The chain's CDR3 is CASSSGVAYNEQFF. CDR3 DNA: TGTGCCAGCAGTTCAGGGGTGGCCTACAATGAGCAGTTCTTC. Based on the CDR3 plus reference TRBV28 and TRBJ2-1, the full variable domain is DVKVTQSSRYLVKRTGEKVFLECVQDMDHENMFWYRQDPGLGLRLIYFSYDVKMKEKGDIPEGYSVSREKKERFSLILESASTNQTSMYLCASSSGVAYNEQFFGPGTRLTVL.

The J gene is TRBJ2-2, the V gene TRBV5-4; TRBD2 matches at 7 bases. V gave up 0 bases and J gave up 0 bases; unmatched junction bases: 5. Per germline, CDR1 SGHNT and CDR2 YYREEE (reference sequence). CDR3 length: 17 amino acids. CDR3 coding DNA: TGTGCCAGCAGCTTGGCCTCTAGCGGAGCGAACACCGGGGAGCTGTTTTTT. Translating it yields CASSLASSGANTGELFF.

This chain links TRBV13 with TRBJ2-5; the D gene is possibly TRBD2 (5 bases). The CDR3 contains 11 residues. The V gene's germline CDR1 is PRHDT and CDR2 FYEKMQ (reference sequence). V lost 6 bases, J lost 9 bases, and 11 bases lay in between. The chain's CDR3 is CASSPSLAQYF. CDR3 sequence (DNA): TGTGCCAGCAGTCCTAGCTTGGCCCAGTACTTC.

This clone was seen more than once but under ten times. The chain links TRBV20-1 to TRBJ2-7; D may match TRBD1 or TRBD2 (5 bases each). Germline values: CDR1 DFQATT, CDR2 SNEGSKA (reference sequence). The CDR3 totals 11 residues. The V end was cut by 5 bases, the J end by 2 bases, with 7 bases between. DNA for the CDR3: TGCAGTGCTGGGGGTACCTACGAGCAGTACTTC. It encodes CSAGGTYEQYF.

This clone was detected only once. CDR3 coding DNA: TGTGCCAGCAGTGATCTGGGGGGGGGTGAAGCTTTCTTT. Its protein product is CASSDLGGGEAFF. The gene calls are TRBV25-1 and TRBJ1-1; TRBD1 is a possible D gene (5 bases). Looked up from germline, CDR1 is MGHDK and CDR2 is SYGVNS. The ends were cut back, 3 bases at V and 7 bases at J, with 12 bases in the middle. The CDR3 is 13 residues long.

The gene calls are TRBV7-9 and TRBJ2-1; TRBD1 agrees at 11 bases. The germline gives CDR1 SEHNR, CDR2 FQNEAQ (reference sequence). The J segment lost 2 bases and the V segment lost 4 bases, leaving 4 bases of the junction unmatched. CDR3 size: 16 residues. The CDR3 reads CASSSRDRGAYNEQFF. CDR3 nucleotide sequence: TGTGCCAGCAGCTCCCGGGACAGGGGGGCCTACAATGAGCAGTTCTTC.

The gene calls are TRBV7-8 and TRBJ1-5; D call uncertain. V lost 0 bases to trimming and J lost 5 bases, with 11 bases between them. The CDR3 contains 15 residues. Germline CDR1 and CDR2: SGHVS and FQNEAQ. Written as DNA, the CDR3 is TGTGCCAGCAGCTTAGCCCAGACGGGCGATCAGCCCCAGCATTTT. This sequence encodes CASSLAQTGDQPQHF.

The genes are TRBV9 and TRBJ1-1; possible D gene TRBD1, 6 bases. From germline, CDR1 is SGDLS and CDR2 YYNGEE. The CDR3 runs to 14 residues. Trimming took 0 bases from V and 0 from J, leaving 6 bases between them. CDR3 nucleotide sequence: TGTGCCAGCAGCGTAGACAGGGTGAACACTGAAGCTTTCTTT. The encoded protein is CASSVDRVNTEAFF.

The chain's CDR3 is CASSKGGRGQPQHF. In DNA form, the CDR3 reads TGTGCCAGCAGCAAAGGCGGCCGAGGGCAGCCCCAGCATTTT. V usage is TRBV27 and J usage is TRBJ1-5, with unresolved D. V was cut by 6 bases and J by 7 bases, with 16 bases left in between. The CDR3 is made up of 14 amino acids. Germline V gene sequence: CDR1 MNHEY, CDR2 SMNVEV (reference sequence).

The chain recombines TRBV19 with TRBJ1-2; D ambiguous. The CDR3 is 15 residues long. With 8 bases removed from V and 7 bases from J, the gap between germline ends came to 23 bases. From germline, CDR1 is LNHDA and CDR2 SQIVND (reference sequence). The CDR3 DNA is TGTGCCAGTCGGTTGGCCCGGAACTTTCTGGGTGGCTACACCTTC. Translating gives CASRLARNFLGGYTF.

CDR3 region: CASSEGLAGVTGELFF. CDR3 bases: TGTGCCAGCAGTGAAGGACTAGCGGGAGTGACCGGGGAGCTGTTTTTT. The V and J genes are TRBV6-1 and TRBJ2-2; 12 bases agree with TRBD2. The ends lost 1 base at V and 5 bases at J; junction bases unmatched: 2. The CDR3 extends over 16 amino acids. Germline V gives CDR1 MNHNS, CDR2 SASEGT.

The CDR3 is CASSKGFSSYEQYF. The CDR3 DNA follows: TGTGCCAGCAGCAAAGGATTTAGCTCCTACGAGCAGTACTTC. J is TRBJ2-7 and V is TRBV6-5; D gene ambiguous. The CDR3 has 14 residues. The V and J ends lost 6 bases and 0 bases respectively, with 12 bases between them. Germline CDR1 MNHEY, CDR2 SVGAGI.

The chain employs TRBV5-1 and TRBJ1-1, with D possibly being TRBD1 (6 bases). With 2 bases removed from V and 1 base from J, the gap between germline ends came to 12 bases. Germline lookup yields CDR1 SGHRS and CDR2 YFSETQ. The CDR3 extends over 15 amino acids. Here the CDR3 reads CASSLLRTANTEAFF. The CDR3 nucleotides read TGCGCCAGCAGCTTATTACGGACAGCGAACACTGAAGCTTTCTTT.

The V and J genes are TRBV18 and TRBJ1-2; D is unresolved. The germline CDR1 and CDR2 sequences are KGHSH and LQKENI. Between the trimmed V and J ends, which lost 4 bases and 2 bases, there was a span of 8 bases. This CDR3 has 13 residues. The CDR3 DNA reads TGTGCCAGCTCACATGGGGAGAACTATGGCTACACCTTC. Translation gives CASSHGENYGYTF.

The gene calls are TRBV10-2 and TRBJ2-5; D assignment may be TRBD1 or TRBD2 (5 bases each). The CDR3 totals 12 residues. Looked up from germline, CDR1 is WSHSY and CDR2 is SAAADI. The ends were cut back, 6 bases at V and 5 bases at J, with 10 bases in the middle. CDR3 bases: TGCGCCAGCAGGGGGGTAGGGGAGACCCAGTACTTC. Translated, it gives CASRGVGETQYF.

Comments on this clone: Sequence at one end of the junction differs from germline and may be a read error. The chain combines TRBV6-1 with TRBJ2-1, with 8 bases fitting TRBD2. Germline V gene sequence: CDR1 MNHNS, CDR2 SASEGT. The CDR3 consists of 15 residues. CDR3 protein: CTSSATSGLVNEQFF. The CDR3 region has the DNA TGTACCAGCAGTGCCACTAGCGGCCTCGTCAATGAGCAGTTCTTC.

The chain employs TRBV10-3 and TRBJ2-3; D is perhaps TRBD1 or TRBD2 (5 bases each). The V end was cut by 5 bases, the J end by 3 bases, with 15 bases between. The CDR3 is 15 amino acids. The germline V gene has CDR1 ENHRY and CDR2 SYGVKD. For the CDR3, the DNA is TGTGCCATCAGTTCCGGGACCCGAAGAACAGATACGCAGTATTTT. Translation gives CAISSGTRRTDTQYF.

The rearrangement joins TRBV19 to TRBJ2-2; 9 bases match TRBD2. This CDR3 has 14 amino acids. With 3 bases clipped from V and 5 bases from J, the junction kept 1 base outside the gene matches. Germline V lookup: CDR1 LNHDA, CDR2 SQIVND (reference sequence). This CDR3 is CASSILAGTGELFF. CDR3 DNA: TGTGCCAGTAGTATCCTAGCGGGAACCGGGGAGCTGTTTTTT.

V is TRBV18 and J is TRBJ2-1; TRBD2 is a possible D gene (6 bases). CDR3 size: 13 residues. V lost 4 bases, J lost 6 bases, and 10 bases lay in between. The germline gives CDR1 KGHSH, CDR2 LQKENI. In nucleotides, the CDR3 is TGTGCCAGCTCACGGGAGGATGGCAATGAGCAGTTCTTC. Translated: CASSREDGNEQFF.

The CDR3 nucleotides read TGTGCCAGCAGCCAGGTAGATACGCAGTATTTT. Its protein is CASSQVDTQYF. The chain has TRBV14 and TRBJ2-3, with D uncertain. The V gene lost 3 bases and the J gene lost 5 bases, with 3 bases spanning the gap. CDR1 and CDR2 from the germline V gene are SGHDN and FVKESK. The CDR3 has 11 amino acids. The whole variable domain, remainder taken from reference TRBV14 and TRBJ2-3, is EAGVTQFPSHSVIEKGQTVTLRCDPISGHDNLYWYRRVMGKEIKFLLHFVKESKQDESGMPNNRFLAERTGGTYSTLKVQPAELEDSGVYFCASSQVDTQYFGPGTRLTVL.

This clone was observed a few times. The chain carries TRBV11-2 and TRBJ2-1, with TRBD2 matching 7 bases. The CDR3 totals 16 residues. V shed 5 bases and J 1 base; nucleotides not matched to a gene: 8. In germline, CDR1 is SGHAT, CDR2 FQNNGV. As DNA, the CDR3 is TGTGCCAGCAGCCTATCTACTAGCGATTCCTACAATGAGCAGTTCTTC. It encodes CASSLSTSDSYNEQFF. Filled out from reference TRBV11-2 and TRBJ2-1, the complete variable domain reads EAGVAQSPRYKIIEKRQSVAFWCNPISGHATLYWYQQILGQGPKLLIQFQNNGVVDDSQLPKDRFSAERLKGVDSTLKIQPAKLEDSAVYLCASSLSTSDSYNEQFFGPGTRLTVL.

The chain is built from TRBV4-1 and TRBJ1-3; D might be TRBD1 (5 bases). The germline CDR1 and CDR2 sequences are MGHRA and YSYEKL. Between the trimmed V and J ends, which lost 4 bases and 4 bases, there was a span of 11 bases. The CDR3 length is 14 residues. The CDR3 nucleotides are TGCGCCAGCAGCCCGCAGGGTACGGGAAACACCATATATTTT. Its protein is CASSPQGTGNTIYF.